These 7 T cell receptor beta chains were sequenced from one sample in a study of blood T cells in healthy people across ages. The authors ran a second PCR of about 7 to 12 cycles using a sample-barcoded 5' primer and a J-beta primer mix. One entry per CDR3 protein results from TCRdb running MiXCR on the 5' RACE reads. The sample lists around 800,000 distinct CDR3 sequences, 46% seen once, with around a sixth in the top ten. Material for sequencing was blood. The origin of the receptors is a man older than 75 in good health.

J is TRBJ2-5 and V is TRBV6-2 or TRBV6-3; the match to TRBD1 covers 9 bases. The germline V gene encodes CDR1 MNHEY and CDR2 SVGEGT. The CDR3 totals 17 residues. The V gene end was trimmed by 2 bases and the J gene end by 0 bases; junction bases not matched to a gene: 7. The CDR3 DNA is TGTGCCAGCAGTTACCGCTTGGACAGGGGCCACCAAGAGACCCAGTACTTC. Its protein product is CASSYRLDRGHQETQYF.

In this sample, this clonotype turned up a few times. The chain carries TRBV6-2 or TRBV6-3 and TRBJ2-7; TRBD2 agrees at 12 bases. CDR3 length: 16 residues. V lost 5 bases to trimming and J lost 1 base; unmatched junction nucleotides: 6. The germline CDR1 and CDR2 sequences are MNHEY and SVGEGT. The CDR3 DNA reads TGTGCCAGCAGTACCTGGACTAGCGGGAAATCCTACGAGCAGTACTTC. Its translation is CASSTWTSGKSYEQYF.

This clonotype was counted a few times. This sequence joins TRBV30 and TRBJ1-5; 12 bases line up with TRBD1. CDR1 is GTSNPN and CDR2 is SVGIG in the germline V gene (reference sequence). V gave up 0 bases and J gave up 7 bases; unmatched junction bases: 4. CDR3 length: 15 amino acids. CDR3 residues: CAWSVLGTGGQPQHF. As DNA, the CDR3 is TGTGCCTGGAGTGTATTAGGGACAGGGGGCCAGCCCCAGCATTTT.

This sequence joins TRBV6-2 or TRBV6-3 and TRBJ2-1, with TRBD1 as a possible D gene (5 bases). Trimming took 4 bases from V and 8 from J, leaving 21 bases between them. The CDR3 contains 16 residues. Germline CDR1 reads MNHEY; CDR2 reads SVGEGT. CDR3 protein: CASSSLDIGAMYEQFF. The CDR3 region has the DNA TGTGCCAGCAGTTCGTTGGACATAGGCGCTATGTATGAGCAGTTCTTC.

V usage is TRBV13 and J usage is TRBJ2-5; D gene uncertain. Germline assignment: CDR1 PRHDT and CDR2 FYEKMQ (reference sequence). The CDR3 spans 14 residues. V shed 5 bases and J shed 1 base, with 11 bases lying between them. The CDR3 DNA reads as TGTGCCAGCAGCCTACGGGCAGCCCAAGAGACCCAGTACTTC. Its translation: CASSLRAAQETQYF.

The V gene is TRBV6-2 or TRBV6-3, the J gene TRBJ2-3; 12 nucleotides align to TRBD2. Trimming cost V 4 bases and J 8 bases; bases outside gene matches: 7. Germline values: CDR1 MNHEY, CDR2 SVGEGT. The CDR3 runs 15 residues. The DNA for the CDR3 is TGTGCCAGCAGTTTGCGGACTAGCGGGACGGGTACGCAGTATTTT. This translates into CASSLRTSGTGTQYF.

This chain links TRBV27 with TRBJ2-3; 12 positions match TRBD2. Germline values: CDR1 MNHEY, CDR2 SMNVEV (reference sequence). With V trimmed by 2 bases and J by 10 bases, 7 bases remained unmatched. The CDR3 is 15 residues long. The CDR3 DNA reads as TGTGCCAGCAGTTTACTAGCGGGAGGGACGGATGCGCAGTATTTT. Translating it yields CASSLLAGGTDAQYF.